This T cell receptor beta chain is drawn from a study of blood T cell repertoires in COVID-19. As for the study in general: Symptom resolution, clearance, or two negative PCRs marked donors in Cohort 3 as recovered.

V lost 1 base and J lost 7, with 10 bases in between. The germline gives CDR1 SGHVS, CDR2 FQNEAQ. The CDR3 runs to 13 residues. Cohort allocation depended upon clinical history that participants reported. This clone occurred once. The assay was immunoSEQ multiplex PCR, and TCRdb's table has in-frame clones only and misses some. The sample contains over 250,000 clones, approximately 90% of which appear only once. The receptor comes from a woman in her sixties or seventies in a cohort exposed to, infected with or recovered from COVID-19 (not recorded which). This chain uses TRBV7-8 with TRBJ1-1; D is possibly TRBD1 (5 bases). The sequencing sample was made of PBMCs or T cells enriched from blood (not recorded which). DNA for the CDR3: TGTGCCAGCAGCTTAGTAATCCAGGGTGAAGCTTTCTTT. As protein: CASSLVIQGEAFF.